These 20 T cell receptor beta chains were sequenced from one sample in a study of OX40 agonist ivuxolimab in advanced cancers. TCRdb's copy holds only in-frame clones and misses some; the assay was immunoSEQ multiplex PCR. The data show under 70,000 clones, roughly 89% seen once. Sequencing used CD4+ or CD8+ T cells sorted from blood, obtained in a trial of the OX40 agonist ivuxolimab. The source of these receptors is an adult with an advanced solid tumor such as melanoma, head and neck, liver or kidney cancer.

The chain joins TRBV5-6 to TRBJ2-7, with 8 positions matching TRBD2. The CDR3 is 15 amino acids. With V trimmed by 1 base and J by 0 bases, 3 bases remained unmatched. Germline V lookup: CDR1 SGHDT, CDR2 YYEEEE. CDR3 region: CASSLTGGSSYEQYF. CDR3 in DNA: TGTGCCAGCAGCTTGACGGGAGGGTCCTCCTACGAGCAGTACTTC.

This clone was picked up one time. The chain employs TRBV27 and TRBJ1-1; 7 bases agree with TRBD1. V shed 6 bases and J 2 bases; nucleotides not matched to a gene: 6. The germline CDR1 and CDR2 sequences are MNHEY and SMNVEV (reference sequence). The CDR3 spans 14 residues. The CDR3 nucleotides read TGTGCCAGCAGGGGGACAGCTCAAAACACTGAAGCTTTCTTT. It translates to CASRGTAQNTEAFF.

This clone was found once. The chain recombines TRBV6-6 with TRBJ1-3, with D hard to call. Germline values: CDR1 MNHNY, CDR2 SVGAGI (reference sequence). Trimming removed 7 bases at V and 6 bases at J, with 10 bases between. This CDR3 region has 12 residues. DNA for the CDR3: TGTGCCAGCACCCGTGAATCAAACACCATATATTTT. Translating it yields CASTRESNTIYF.

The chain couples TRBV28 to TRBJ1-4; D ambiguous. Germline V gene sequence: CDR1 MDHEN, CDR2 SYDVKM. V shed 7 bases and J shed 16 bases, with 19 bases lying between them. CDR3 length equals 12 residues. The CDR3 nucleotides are TGTGCCAGCACTCAGAGAAGTGGGCGCCGGTTTTTT. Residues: CASTQRSGRRFF.

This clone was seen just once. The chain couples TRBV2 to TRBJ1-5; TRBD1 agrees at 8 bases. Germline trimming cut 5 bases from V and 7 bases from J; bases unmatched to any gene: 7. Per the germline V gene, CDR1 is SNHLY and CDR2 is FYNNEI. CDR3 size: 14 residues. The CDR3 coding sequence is TGTGCCAGCAGTTTAGGACAGGGCGGGCAGCCCCAGCATTTT. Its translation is CASSLGQGGQPQHF.

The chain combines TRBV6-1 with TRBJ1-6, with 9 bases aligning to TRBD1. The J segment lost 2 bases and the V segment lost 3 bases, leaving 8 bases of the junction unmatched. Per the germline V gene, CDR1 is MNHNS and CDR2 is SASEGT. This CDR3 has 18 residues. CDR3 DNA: TGTGCCAGCAGTGACCTGGGACAGGGAGCGCCCTATAATTCACCCCTCCACTTT. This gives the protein CASSDLGQGAPYNSPLHF.

In nucleotides, the CDR3 is TGTGCCAGCAGTCTGACAGGGGCCCTTAATGAAAAACTGTTTTTT. Residues: CASSLTGALNEKLFF. V and J are TRBV28 and TRBJ1-4; TRBD1 matches at 8 bases. The CDR3 runs 15 residues. Unmatched junction bases numbered 6, after V lost 5 bases and J lost 4 bases. Per the germline V gene, CDR1 is MDHEN and CDR2 is SYDVKM.

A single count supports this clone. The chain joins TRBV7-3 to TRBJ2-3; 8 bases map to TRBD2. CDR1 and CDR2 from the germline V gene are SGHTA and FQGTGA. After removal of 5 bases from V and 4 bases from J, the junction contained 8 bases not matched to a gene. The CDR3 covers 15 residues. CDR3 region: CASSPGTRGADTQYF. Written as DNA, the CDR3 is TGTGCCAGCAGCCCCGGGACTAGGGGTGCAGATACGCAGTATTTT.

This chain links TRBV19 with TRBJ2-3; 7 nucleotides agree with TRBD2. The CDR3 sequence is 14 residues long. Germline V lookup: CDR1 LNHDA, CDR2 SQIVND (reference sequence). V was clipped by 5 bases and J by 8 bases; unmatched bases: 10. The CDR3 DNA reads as TGTGCCAGTAGTGGCACGGGGAGGGTTGGTACGCAGTATTTT. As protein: CASSGTGRVGTQYF.

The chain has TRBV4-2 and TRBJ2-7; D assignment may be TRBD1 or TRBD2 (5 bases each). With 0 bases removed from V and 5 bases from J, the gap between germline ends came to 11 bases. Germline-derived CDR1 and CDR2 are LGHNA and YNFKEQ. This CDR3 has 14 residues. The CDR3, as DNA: TGTGCCAGCAGCCAAGATACTAGAGGGGACGAGCAGTACTTC. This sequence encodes CASSQDTRGDEQYF.

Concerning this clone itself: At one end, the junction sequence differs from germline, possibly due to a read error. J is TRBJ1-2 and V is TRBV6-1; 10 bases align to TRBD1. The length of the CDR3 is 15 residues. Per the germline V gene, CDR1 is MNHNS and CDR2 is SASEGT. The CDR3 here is CASREGTGALYGYTF. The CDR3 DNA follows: TGTGCCAGCAGAGAAGGGACAGGGGCTCTCTATGGCTACACCTTC.

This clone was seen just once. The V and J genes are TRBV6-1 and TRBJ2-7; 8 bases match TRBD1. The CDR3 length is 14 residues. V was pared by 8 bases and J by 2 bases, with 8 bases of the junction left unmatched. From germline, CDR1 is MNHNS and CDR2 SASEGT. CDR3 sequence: CASRPLTGAYEQYF. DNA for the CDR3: TGTGCCAGCCGTCCCCTGACAGGGGCCTACGAGCAGTACTTC.

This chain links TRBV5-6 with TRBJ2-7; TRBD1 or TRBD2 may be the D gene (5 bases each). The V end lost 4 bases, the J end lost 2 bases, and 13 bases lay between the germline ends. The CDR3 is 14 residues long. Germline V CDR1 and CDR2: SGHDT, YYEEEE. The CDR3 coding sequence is TGTGCCAGCAGCCTGACGGGACCCCCCTACGAGCAGTACTTC. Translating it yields CASSLTGPPYEQYF.

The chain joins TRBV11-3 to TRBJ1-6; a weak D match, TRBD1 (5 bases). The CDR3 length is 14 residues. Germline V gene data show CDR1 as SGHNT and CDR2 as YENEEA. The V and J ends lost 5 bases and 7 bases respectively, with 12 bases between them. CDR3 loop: CASSQGTWNSPLHF. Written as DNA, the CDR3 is TGTGCCAGCAGCCAAGGGACGTGGAATTCACCCCTCCACTTT. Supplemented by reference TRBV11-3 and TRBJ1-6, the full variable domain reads EAGVVQSPRYKIIEKKQPVAFWCNPISGHNTLYWYLQNLGQGPELLIRYENEEAVDDSQLPKDRFSAERLKGVDSTLKIQPAELGDSAVYLCASSQGTWNSPLHFGNGTRLTVT.

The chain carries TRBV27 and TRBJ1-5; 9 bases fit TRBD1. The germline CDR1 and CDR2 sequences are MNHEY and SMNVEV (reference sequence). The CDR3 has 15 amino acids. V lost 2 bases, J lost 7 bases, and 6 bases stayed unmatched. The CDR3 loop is CASSLRGQGDQPQHF. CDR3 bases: TGTGCCAGCAGTTTACGGGGACAGGGAGACCAGCCCCAGCATTTT.

The CDR3 DNA reads TGTGCCTGGAGACCTCCGGGACTAAGGCCAGCTGGCTCCTACAATGAGCAGTTCTTC. Its translation is CAWRPPGLRPAGSYNEQFF. This chain joins TRBV30 and TRBJ2-1, with 7 bases matching TRBD2. CDR1 is GTSNPN and CDR2 is SVGIG in the germline V gene (reference sequence). CDR3 size: 19 residues. Trimming cost V 3 bases and J 0 bases; bases outside gene matches: 17.

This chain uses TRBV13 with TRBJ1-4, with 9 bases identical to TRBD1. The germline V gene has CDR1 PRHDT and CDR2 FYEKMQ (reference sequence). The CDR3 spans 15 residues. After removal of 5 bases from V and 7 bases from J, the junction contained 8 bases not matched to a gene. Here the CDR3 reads CASSHTGTGIEKLFF. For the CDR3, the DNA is TGTGCCAGCAGCCATACCGGGACAGGGATTGAAAAACTGTTTTTT.

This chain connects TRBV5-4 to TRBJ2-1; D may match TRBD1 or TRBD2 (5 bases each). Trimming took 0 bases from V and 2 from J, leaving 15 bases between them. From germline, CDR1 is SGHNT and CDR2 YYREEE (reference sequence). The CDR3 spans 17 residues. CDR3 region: CASSLVGTSWAYNEQFF. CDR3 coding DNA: TGTGCCAGCAGCTTGGTAGGGACGAGCTGGGCCTACAATGAGCAGTTCTTC.

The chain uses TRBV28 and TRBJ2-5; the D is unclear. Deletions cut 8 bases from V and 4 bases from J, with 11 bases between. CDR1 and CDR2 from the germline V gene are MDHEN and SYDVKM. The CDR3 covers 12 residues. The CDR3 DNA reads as TGTGCCAGCTCTCGGCTCCGAGAGACCCAGTACTTC. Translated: CASSRLRETQYF.

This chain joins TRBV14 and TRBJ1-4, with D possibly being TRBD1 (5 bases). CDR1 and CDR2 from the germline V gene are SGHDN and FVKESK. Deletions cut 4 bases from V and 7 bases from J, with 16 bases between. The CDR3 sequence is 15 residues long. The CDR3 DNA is TGTGCCAGCAGCCCATTGGGGCAGAGTAGTGAAAAACTGTTTTTT. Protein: CASSPLGQSSEKLFF.